What follows is one T cell receptor (beta chain) and its context. Its antigen is unidentified. CDR1 and CDR2 (germline): MNHNY, SVGAGI (reference sequence). The CDR3 covers 15 residues. The V gene end was trimmed by 6 bases and the J gene end by 8 bases; junction bases not matched to a gene: 10. This sample is part of a study of shared clonotypes between healthy human individuals. The study, taken as a whole, reports: Shared across several donors were about 4.6% of the naive CD4 clonotypes. Memory subsets generally showed smaller estimated richness than naive subsets did. All-four-donor shared clonotypes had higher generation probabilities than non-shared clonotypes did.

Deep-level assay runs were performed. TCRdb keeps only in-frame clones here, not all; method: immunoSEQ multiplex PCR. The sample includes under 850,000 clones, around 92% of them seen just once. As defined, naive CD8 cells were CD45RO-negative and positively selected for CCR7, with terminally differentiated effector memory CD45RA+ cells excluded. The source is a man in his thirties or forties in good health. The sample comprised naive CD8+ T cells sorted from blood. The chain uses TRBV6-6 and TRBJ2-1; 10 nucleotides agree with TRBD2. CDR3 residues: CASSGLAGAGHEQFF. The CDR3 DNA reads as TGTGCCAGCAGCGGGCTAGCGGGAGCGGGCCATGAGCAGTTCTTC.